The entry below gives a single T cell receptor (beta chain) sequence along with its context. As yet, its antigen is unknown. This sample stems from a study of blood T cells in healthy people across ages. Study-wide results and caveats: Naive T cell percentage showed a strong correlation with TCR beta diversity. PBMCs went unsorted, and a conclusive naive versus antigen-experienced comparison was therefore prevented. Aged donors had fewer naive CD4+ cells and lower diversity than long-lived donors. No one knew whether donors had CMV, which possibly confounded expanded clonotype changes.

The germline gives CDR1 SQVTM, CDR2 ANQGSEA. The CDR3 runs 11 residues. Trimming pared 7 bases from V and 3 bases from J, leaving 9 bases between. Combining a sample-barcoded 5' primer with a J-beta primer mix, a second PCR ran for about 6 to 11 cycles. MiXCR was run by TCRdb on the 5' RACE reads, yielding one entry per CDR3 protein. The sample shows around 1,900,000 distinct CDR3 sequences, roughly 43% of them seen only once. The origin of this receptor is a human donor in good health. The sequencing input was blood. The J gene is TRBJ1-2, the V gene TRBV29-1; unclear D gene. CDR3: CSALEDYGYTF. For the CDR3, the DNA is TGCAGCGCCCTAGAAGACTATGGCTACACCTTC.